This T cell receptor beta chain is from a study of neurological immune-mediated disorders. Study-level information: There were about 35 multiple sclerosis patients; approximately 31 were relapsing-remitting and 3 were secondary progressive. Points from the study as a whole: A possible signature appeared as one related-CDR3 cluster, in which phylogenetic grouping placed the repertoires of 18 of 34 multiple sclerosis patients.

This clonotype was counted ten times or more. Its target is not known. The CDR3 contains 15 residues. V lost 8 bases and J lost 4; bases outside the gene matches: 8. Germline CDR1 reads ENHRY; CDR2 reads SYGVKD. TCRdb re-called the 5' RACE reads through MiXCR, storing one row per CDR3 protein. The data hold some 78,000 distinct CDR3 sequences, with 5% to 6% observed a single time. Sequenced material: PBMCs. The rearrangement uses TRBV10-3 and TRBJ2-3, with 11 bases matching TRBD2. This TCR was recovered from a woman aged 30 to 39 with multiple sclerosis. The CDR3 region has the DNA TGTGCCATCGGAACTAGCGGGAGTCTCGCAGATACGCAGTATTTT. Its translation is CAIGTSGSLADTQYF.